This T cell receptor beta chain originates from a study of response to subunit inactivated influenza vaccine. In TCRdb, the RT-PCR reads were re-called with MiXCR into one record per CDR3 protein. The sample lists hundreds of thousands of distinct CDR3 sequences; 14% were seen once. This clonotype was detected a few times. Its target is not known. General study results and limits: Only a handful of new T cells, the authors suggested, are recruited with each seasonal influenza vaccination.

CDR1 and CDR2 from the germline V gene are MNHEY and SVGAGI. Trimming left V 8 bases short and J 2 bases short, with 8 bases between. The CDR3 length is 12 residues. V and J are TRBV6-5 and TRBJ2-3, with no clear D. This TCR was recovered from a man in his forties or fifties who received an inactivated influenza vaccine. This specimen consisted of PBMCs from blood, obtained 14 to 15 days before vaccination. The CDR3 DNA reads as TGTGCCAGCGGAACTTTCACAGATACGCAGTATTTT. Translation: CASGTFTDTQYF.